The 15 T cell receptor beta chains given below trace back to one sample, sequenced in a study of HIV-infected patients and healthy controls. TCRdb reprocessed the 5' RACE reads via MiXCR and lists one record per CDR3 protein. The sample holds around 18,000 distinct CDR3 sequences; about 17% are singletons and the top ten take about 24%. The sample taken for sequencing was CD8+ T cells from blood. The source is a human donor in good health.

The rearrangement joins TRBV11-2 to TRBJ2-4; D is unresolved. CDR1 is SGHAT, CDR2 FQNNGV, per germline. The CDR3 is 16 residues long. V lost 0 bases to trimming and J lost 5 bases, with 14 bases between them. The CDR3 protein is CASSLEATHSQNIQYF. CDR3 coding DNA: TGTGCCAGCAGCTTAGAAGCTACCCACTCCCAAAACATTCAGTACTTC.

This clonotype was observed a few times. CDR3 region: CASFGGSDYGYTF. In DNA form, the CDR3 reads TGTGCCAGCTTTGGGGGGTCCGACTATGGCTACACCTTC. The rearrangement joins TRBV3-1 to TRBJ1-2, with a tentative D call TRBD1 (5 bases). Per germline, CDR1 LGHDT and CDR2 YNNKEL (reference sequence). V dropped 8 bases and J dropped 3 bases, with 13 bases sitting between them. The CDR3 totals 13 residues.

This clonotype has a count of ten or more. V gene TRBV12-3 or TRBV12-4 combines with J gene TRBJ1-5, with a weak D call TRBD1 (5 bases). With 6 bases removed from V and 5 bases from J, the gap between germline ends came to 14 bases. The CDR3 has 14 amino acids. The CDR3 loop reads CASSPGGVDQPQHF. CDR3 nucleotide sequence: TGTGCCAGCAGCCCTGGGGGAGTCGATCAGCCCCAGCATTTT.

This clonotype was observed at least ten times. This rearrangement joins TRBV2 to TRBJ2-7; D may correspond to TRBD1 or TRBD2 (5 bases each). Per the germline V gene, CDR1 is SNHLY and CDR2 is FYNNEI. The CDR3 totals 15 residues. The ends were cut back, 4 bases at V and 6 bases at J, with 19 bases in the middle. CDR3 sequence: CASSARDQEAAEQYF. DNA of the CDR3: TGTGCCAGCAGTGCGAGGGACCAAGAGGCCGCCGAGCAGTACTTC.

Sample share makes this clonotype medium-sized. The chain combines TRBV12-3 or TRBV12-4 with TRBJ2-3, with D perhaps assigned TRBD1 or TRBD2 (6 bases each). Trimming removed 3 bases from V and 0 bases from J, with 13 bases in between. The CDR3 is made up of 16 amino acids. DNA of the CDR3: TGTGCCAGCAGTTTGAGGGGGGCGTTTAGCACAGATACGCAGTATTTT. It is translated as CASSLRGAFSTDTQYF.

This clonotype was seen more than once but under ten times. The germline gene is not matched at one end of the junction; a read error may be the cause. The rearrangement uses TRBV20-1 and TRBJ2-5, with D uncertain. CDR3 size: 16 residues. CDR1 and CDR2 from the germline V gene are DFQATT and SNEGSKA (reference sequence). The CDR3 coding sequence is TGCAGTGCTAGAATCCTAGGACCCTTTCTGAAAGAGGCCCAGTACTTC. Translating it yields CSARILGPFLKEAQYF.

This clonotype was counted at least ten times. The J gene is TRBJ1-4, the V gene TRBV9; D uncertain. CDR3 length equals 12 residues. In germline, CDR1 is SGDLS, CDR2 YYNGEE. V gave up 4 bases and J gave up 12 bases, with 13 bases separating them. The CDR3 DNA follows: TGTGCCAGCAGCCGCACCGATCAAGAACTGTTTTTT. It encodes CASSRTDQELFF.

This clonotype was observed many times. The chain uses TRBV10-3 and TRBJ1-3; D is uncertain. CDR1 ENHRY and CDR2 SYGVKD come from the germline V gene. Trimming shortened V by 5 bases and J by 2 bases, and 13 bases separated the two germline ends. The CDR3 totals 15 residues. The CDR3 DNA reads TGTGCCATCAGTCAGGCGGCGGTTCCTGGAAACACCATATATTTT. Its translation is CAISQAAVPGNTIYF.

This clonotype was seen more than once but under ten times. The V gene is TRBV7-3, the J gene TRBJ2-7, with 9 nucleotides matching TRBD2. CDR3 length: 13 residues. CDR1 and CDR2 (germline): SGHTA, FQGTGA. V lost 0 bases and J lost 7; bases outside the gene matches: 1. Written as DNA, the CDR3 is TGTGCCAGCAGCTTAACTACTAGCGGGGAGCAGTACTTC. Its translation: CASSLTTSGEQYF.

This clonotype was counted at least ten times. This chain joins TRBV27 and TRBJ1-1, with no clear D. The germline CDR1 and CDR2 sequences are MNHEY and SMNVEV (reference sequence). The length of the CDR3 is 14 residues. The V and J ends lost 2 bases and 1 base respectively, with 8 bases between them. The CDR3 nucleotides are TGTGCCAGCAGTTTAACGGCCGCGAACACTGAAGCTTTCTTT. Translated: CASSLTAANTEAFF.

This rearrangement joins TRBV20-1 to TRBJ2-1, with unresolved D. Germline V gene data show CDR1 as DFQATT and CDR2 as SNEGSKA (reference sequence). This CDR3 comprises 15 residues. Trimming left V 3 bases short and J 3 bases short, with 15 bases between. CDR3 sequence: CSARVPGGFYNEQFF. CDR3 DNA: TGCAGTGCTAGGGTCCCGGGCGGCTTCTACAATGAGCAGTTCTTC.

The CDR3 loop reads CASSVGHRVPEAFF. Here the CDR3 DNA reads TGTGCCAGCAGCGTAGGGCACAGGGTACCTGAAGCTTTCTTT. This sequence joins TRBV9 and TRBJ1-1, with a weak D call TRBD1 (6 bases). CDR3 length: 14 amino acids. Trimming left V 0 bases short and J 6 bases short, with 12 bases between. CDR1 and CDR2 (germline): SGDLS, YYNGEE.

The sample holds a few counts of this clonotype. As DNA, the CDR3 is TGCAGTGCTAGACGAATTGAGATACAAGAGACCCAGTACTTC. It yields the protein CSARRIEIQETQYF. The chain has TRBV20-1 and TRBJ2-5; D unclear. The germline V and J ends were trimmed by 2 bases and 2 bases, with 12 bases remaining between them. The germline V gene encodes CDR1 DFQATT and CDR2 SNEGSKA (reference sequence). The CDR3 runs to 14 residues.

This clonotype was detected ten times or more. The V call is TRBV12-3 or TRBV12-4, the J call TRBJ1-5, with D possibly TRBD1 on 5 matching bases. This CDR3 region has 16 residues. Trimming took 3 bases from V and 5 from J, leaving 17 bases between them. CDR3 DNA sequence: TGTGCCAGCAGTTTCGGGACTACCGGCGGGTATCAGCCCCAGCATTTT. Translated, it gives CASSFGTTGGYQPQHF.

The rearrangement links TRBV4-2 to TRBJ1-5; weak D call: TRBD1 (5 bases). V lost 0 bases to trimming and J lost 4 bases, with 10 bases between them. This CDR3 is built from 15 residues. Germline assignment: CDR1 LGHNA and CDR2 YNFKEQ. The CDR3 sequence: CASSQDAQGNQPQHF. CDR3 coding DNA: TGTGCCAGCAGCCAAGATGCCCAGGGTAATCAGCCCCAGCATTTT.